A selection of T cell receptor beta chains follows, all from one sample in a study of T cell responses to AZD1222 COVID-19 vaccine. Some clones are missing from TCRdb's copy, which holds only in-frame ones; the method was immunoSEQ multiplex PCR. The table shows around 150,000 clones, with roughly 90% occurring only once. Sequencing used peripheral blood, obtained on day 0 of AZD1222 vaccination. The source of these receptors is an adult in good health. CDR3s include the opening cysteine and the closing phenylalanine or tryptophan. The order of the fields is V gene, clone size, J gene, CDR3 length, D gene, CDR3 DNA, CDR3 protein. A D gene is named only where the DNA matches it firmly. A clone size is listed for some rows: how often the clone was seen (once, few, many), or a class if it is expanded.

v_call: TRBV7-9
clone_size: NA
j_call: TRBJ1-3
cdr3_length: 15
d_call: NA
cdr3_nt: TGTGCCAGCAGCAGTGAAGGGATCTCTGGAAACACCATATATTTT
cdr3_aa: CASSSEGISGNTIYF

v_call: TRBV10-3
clone_size: NA
j_call: TRBJ1-6
cdr3_length: 13
d_call: TRBD1
cdr3_nt: TGTGCCGTCCAGGGGGCTTATAATTCACCCCTCCACTTT
cdr3_aa: CAVQGAYNSPLHF

v_call: TRBV5-1
clone_size: NA
j_call: TRBJ1-4
cdr3_length: 14
d_call: TRBD1
cdr3_nt: TGCGCCAGCAGCATCCGGGACAGCGAAGAAAAACTGTTTTTT
cdr3_aa: CASSIRDSEEKLFF

v_call: TRBV18
clone_size: NA
j_call: TRBJ1-2
cdr3_length: 17
d_call: TRBD1
cdr3_nt: TGTGCCAGCTCCCCTATCGGGAGACAGGGGTCTAACTATGGCTACACCTTC
cdr3_aa: CASSPIGRQGSNYGYTF

v_call: TRBV7-8
clone_size: NA
j_call: TRBJ1-4
cdr3_length: 15
d_call: TRBD1
cdr3_nt: TGTGCCAGCAGCTTATCAATGGACAGGGTTGAAAAACTGTTTTTT
cdr3_aa: CASSLSMDRVEKLFF

v_call: TRBV7-8
clone_size: few
j_call: TRBJ2-3
cdr3_length: 17
d_call: TRBD2
cdr3_nt: TGTGCCAGCAGCCCACTAGCGGGGGGGCTGGAGGCAGATACGCAGTATTTT
cdr3_aa: CASSPLAGGLEADTQYF

v_call: TRBV7-2
clone_size: NA
j_call: TRBJ2-3
cdr3_length: 14
d_call: NA
cdr3_nt: TGTGCCAGCAGCTTATTCGGGGACACAGATACGCAGTATTTT
cdr3_aa: CASSLFGDTDTQYF

v_call: TRBV11-2
clone_size: NA
j_call: TRBJ1-6
cdr3_length: 15
d_call: TRBD1
cdr3_nt: TGTGCCAGCAGCTTACCGGGACAGACCCAATCACCCCTCCACTTT
cdr3_aa: CASSLPGQTQSPLHF

v_call: TRBV2
clone_size: NA
j_call: TRBJ1-4
cdr3_length: 15
d_call: TRBD1
cdr3_nt: TGTGCCAGCAGTCTAGACAGGGGGAGCGGGGAAAAACTGTTTTTT
cdr3_aa: CASSLDRGSGEKLFF

v_call: TRBV6-4
clone_size: few
j_call: TRBJ2-1
cdr3_length: 14
d_call: TRBD2
cdr3_nt: TGTGCCAGCAGTGTAGCGGGGGAGAGCAATGAGCAGTTCTTC
cdr3_aa: CASSVAGESNEQFF

v_call: TRBV5-6
clone_size: NA
j_call: TRBJ1-6
cdr3_length: 17
d_call: NA
cdr3_nt: TGTGCCAGCAGCTTGGCGGCAAACAGGGTCCGGAATTCACCCCTCCACTTT
cdr3_aa: CASSLAANRVRNSPLHF

v_call: TRBV7-2
clone_size: NA
j_call: TRBJ1-2
cdr3_length: 15
d_call: NA
cdr3_nt: TGTGCCAGCAGCTTAGCCCAGGGGAGGGCAGATGGCTACACCTTC
cdr3_aa: CASSLAQGRADGYTF

v_call: TRBV5-1
clone_size: NA
j_call: TRBJ1-1
cdr3_length: 14
d_call: NA
cdr3_nt: TGCGCCAGCAGCTCGGGATCCATGAACACTGAAGCTTTCTTT
cdr3_aa: CASSSGSMNTEAFF

v_call: TRBV24-1
clone_size: NA
j_call: TRBJ1-2
cdr3_length: 15
d_call: NA
cdr3_nt: TGTGCCACCAGTGATCCCGGGACTGCGAACTATGGCTACACCTTC
cdr3_aa: CATSDPGTANYGYTF

v_call: TRBV19
clone_size: NA
j_call: TRBJ1-5
cdr3_length: 19
d_call: TRBD1
cdr3_nt: TGTGCCAGTAGTATCCTCGACAGGGGCTCAGGGTATGGCAATCAGCCCCAGCATTTT
cdr3_aa: CASSILDRGSGYGNQPQHF

v_call: TRBV18
clone_size: NA
j_call: TRBJ1-6
cdr3_length: 15
d_call: NA
cdr3_nt: TGTGCCAGCTCACCCAGCGTTTCCTATAATTCACCCCTCCACTTT
cdr3_aa: CASSPSVSYNSPLHF

v_call: TRBV2
clone_size: NA
j_call: TRBJ2-1
cdr3_length: 17
d_call: TRBD2
cdr3_nt: TGTGCCAGCAGTGGGGGTAGCGGGACAATCTCCTACAATGAGCAGTTCTTC
cdr3_aa: CASSGGSGTISYNEQFF

v_call: TRBV28
clone_size: once
j_call: TRBJ1-6
cdr3_length: 14
d_call: NA
cdr3_nt: TGTGCCAGCAGTTTTAGGTACTATAATTCACCCCTCCACTTT
cdr3_aa: CASSFRYYNSPLHF

v_call: TRBV3-1/TRBV3-2
clone_size: NA
j_call: TRBJ2-2
cdr3_length: 16
d_call: NA
cdr3_nt: TGTGCCAGCAGCCAAGGAAAGGGGACGAACACCGGGGAGCTGTTTTTT
cdr3_aa: CASSQGKGTNTGELFF

v_call: TRBV11-3
clone_size: NA
j_call: TRBJ2-2
cdr3_length: 13
d_call: NA
cdr3_nt: TGTGCCAGCAGCCAGGCGTGGGGCGGGGAGCTGTTTTTT
cdr3_aa: CASSQAWGGELFF

v_call: TRBV5-1
clone_size: NA
j_call: TRBJ2-7
cdr3_length: 12
d_call: NA
cdr3_nt: TGCGCCAGCAGCTTTCCGTCGGACGAGCAGTACTTC
cdr3_aa: CASSFPSDEQYF

v_call: TRBV5-1
clone_size: NA
j_call: TRBJ1-3
cdr3_length: 16
d_call: TRBD1
cdr3_nt: TGCGCCAGCAGCTTGGGGACAGGGGGCTCTGGAAACACCATATATTTT
cdr3_aa: CASSLGTGGSGNTIYF

v_call: TRBV7-7
clone_size: NA
j_call: TRBJ2-2
cdr3_length: 17
d_call: NA
cdr3_nt: TGTGCTAGCAGCGAACGGGGGGCGTTTAGGAACACCGGGGAGCTGTTTTTT
cdr3_aa: CASSERGAFRNTGELFF

v_call: TRBV28
clone_size: NA
j_call: TRBJ2-1
cdr3_length: 13
d_call: NA
cdr3_nt: TGTGCCAGCAGTCCGGGCTCCTACAATGAGCAGTTCTTC
cdr3_aa: CASSPGSYNEQFF

v_call: TRBV18
clone_size: NA
j_call: TRBJ2-7
cdr3_length: 12
d_call: NA
cdr3_nt: TGTGCCAGCTCACATGAAGACTACGAGCAGTACTTC
cdr3_aa: CASSHEDYEQYF

v_call: TRBV6-2/TRBV6-3
clone_size: NA
j_call: TRBJ1-2
cdr3_length: 14
d_call: NA
cdr3_nt: TGTGCCAGCAGTGCTATGACGGATGGCTATGGCTACACCTTC
cdr3_aa: CASSAMTDGYGYTF

v_call: TRBV7-2
clone_size: NA
j_call: TRBJ1-1
cdr3_length: 15
d_call: NA
cdr3_nt: TGTGCCAGCAGCCCCTCGGGACGCCACCCGACTGAAGCTTTCTTT
cdr3_aa: CASSPSGRHPTEAFF

v_call: TRBV18
clone_size: NA
j_call: TRBJ1-5
cdr3_length: 14
d_call: NA
cdr3_nt: TGTGCCAGCTCACCCGACTACAGCAATCAGCCCCAGCATTTT
cdr3_aa: CASSPDYSNQPQHF

v_call: TRBV5-6
clone_size: NA
j_call: TRBJ2-2
cdr3_length: 15
d_call: TRBD2
cdr3_nt: TGTGCCAGCAGCCTCGGCGGGGGGGCGGCCGGGGAGTTGTTTTTT
cdr3_aa: CASSLGGGAAGELFF

v_call: TRBV7-9
clone_size: NA
j_call: TRBJ2-7
cdr3_length: 15
d_call: NA
cdr3_nt: TGTGCCAGCAGCCCCTCCGGGGGCGCTTGGGGGGAGCAGTACTTC
cdr3_aa: CASSPSGGAWGEQYF

v_call: TRBV7-2
clone_size: NA
j_call: TRBJ2-7
cdr3_length: 14
d_call: NA
cdr3_nt: TGTGCCAGCAGCTCCAGACAGGCCTCCTACGAGCAGTACTTC
cdr3_aa: CASSSRQASYEQYF

v_call: TRBV12-5
clone_size: NA
j_call: TRBJ2-1
cdr3_length: 12
d_call: NA
cdr3_nt: TGTGCTAGTGGTCTCCAAGACCATGAGCAGTTCTTC
cdr3_aa: CASGLQDHEQFF

v_call: TRBV13
clone_size: NA
j_call: TRBJ2-7
cdr3_length: 14
d_call: NA
cdr3_nt: TGTGCCAGCAGCCCGAGGAGGGGGGGCTACGAGCAGTACTTC
cdr3_aa: CASSPRRGGYEQYF

v_call: TRBV10-1
clone_size: few
j_call: TRBJ1-5
cdr3_length: 10
d_call: NA
cdr3_nt: TGCGCCAGCACTAATCAGCCCCAGCATTTT
cdr3_aa: CASTNQPQHF

v_call: TRBV19
clone_size: NA
j_call: TRBJ2-1
cdr3_length: 17
d_call: TRBD2
cdr3_nt: TGTGCCAGTAGGCGAAAGGGACTAGCGGACACCTACAATGAGCAGTTCTTC
cdr3_aa: CASRRKGLADTYNEQFF

v_call: TRBV2
clone_size: few
j_call: TRBJ2-1
cdr3_length: 16
d_call: NA
cdr3_nt: TGTGCCAGCAGTGAAGCCGGGGAACGCTCCTACAATGAGCAGTTCTTC
cdr3_aa: CASSEAGERSYNEQFF

v_call: TRBV11-2
clone_size: NA
j_call: TRBJ1-4
cdr3_length: 16
d_call: NA
cdr3_nt: TGTGCCAGCAGCTTATTAATGGCAGGGCGGGATGAAAAACTGTTTTTT
cdr3_aa: CASSLLMAGRDEKLFF

v_call: TRBV2
clone_size: NA
j_call: TRBJ1-5
cdr3_length: 13
d_call: NA
cdr3_nt: TGTGCCAGCACCGCGGGTCAAGATCAGCCCCAGCATTTT
cdr3_aa: CASTAGQDQPQHF

v_call: TRBV3-1/TRBV3-2
clone_size: NA
j_call: TRBJ2-7
cdr3_length: 12
d_call: NA
cdr3_nt: TGTGCCAGCAGCCAAGATACAGGGAAGCAGTACTTC
cdr3_aa: CASSQDTGKQYF

v_call: TRBV2
clone_size: NA
j_call: TRBJ2-7
cdr3_length: 19
d_call: TRBD2
cdr3_nt: TGTGCCAGCAGGGCGGGGACTAGCGGGAGGACCGGGGTTCCCTACGAGCAGTACTTC
cdr3_aa: CASRAGTSGRTGVPYEQYF